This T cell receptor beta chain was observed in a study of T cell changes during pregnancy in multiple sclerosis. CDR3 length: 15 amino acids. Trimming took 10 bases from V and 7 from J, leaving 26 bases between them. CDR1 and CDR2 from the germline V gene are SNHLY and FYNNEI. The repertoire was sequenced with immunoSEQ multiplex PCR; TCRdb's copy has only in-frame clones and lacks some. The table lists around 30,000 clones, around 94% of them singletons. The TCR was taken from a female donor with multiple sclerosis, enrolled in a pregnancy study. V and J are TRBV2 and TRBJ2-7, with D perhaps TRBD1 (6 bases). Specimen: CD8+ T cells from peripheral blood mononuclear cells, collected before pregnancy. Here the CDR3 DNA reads TGTGCCACCTTGGGTACCGGACAGTCCTACGCGGAGCAGTACTTC. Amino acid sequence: CATLGTGQSYAEQYF.